This T cell receptor (beta chain) was profiled in a study of T cell repertoires in cytomegalovirus infection. Whole-study context: Well-studied HLA-B-restricted epitopes and recently identified HLA-C-restricted epitopes of CMV were both used in the study. Carrying CMV and the relevant HLA type showed in public TCR beta signatures.

Each CDR3 protein gets one entry after TCRdb re-called the reads with MiXCR. The top ten hold under 70% of the sample, which has 100,000 to 150,000 distinct CDR3 sequences, more than 25% seen once. This clonotype was counted between two and nine times. What it recognizes is unknown. Germline trimming cut 1 base from V and 3 bases from J; bases unmatched to any gene: 20. Germline V CDR1 and CDR2: SGHRS, YFSETQ. The CDR3 extends over 20 amino acids. Material: CD8+ T cells from cultured PBMCs, obtained from culture after CMV antigen stimulation. The gene calls are TRBV5-1 and TRBJ2-3; 7 bases match TRBD1. The sequence came from a human donor in good health (CMV status not recorded). Some clones in this sample may be carry-over from other donors' samples. CDR3 protein: CASSLLSLIGRGLGTDTQYF. The CDR3 nucleotides read TGCGCCAGCAGCTTGTTGTCTCTGATCGGAAGGGGGCTGGGGACAGATACGCAGTATTTT.